The 32 T cell receptor beta chains below were found in one sample sequenced in a study of T cell clonality in common variable immunodeficiency (dated by TCRdb to about 2015). Library generation was performed with the immunoSEQ multiplex PCR assay. TCRdb limited this immuneACCESS table to in-frame rearrangements with V and J called. A share of clones is missing; checked studies link under half to unresolved V genes, and the rest is unexplained. The table notes 35,000 to 45,000 clones here, none of them singletons. Around 2.8% of the sample rests with the top ten. Input material: peripheral blood mononuclear cells. Receptors were obtained from a person between 18 and 75 years old in good health.

This clone was picked up many times. With the read ending 3 residues before the CDR3 end, the germline J gene is used to fill in that end. The chain employs TRBV20-1 and TRBJ1-2; no firm D call. The CDR3 consists of 13 residues. The V gene lost 4 bases and the J gene lost 4 bases, with 13 bases spanning the gap. CDR1 and CDR2 (germline): DFQATT, SNEGSKA (reference sequence). The part of the CDR3 DNA that was read is TGCAGTGCTATGCAGTTATATCGCTATGGC. This gives the protein CSAMQLYRYG. In full, the CDR3 is CSAMQLYRYGYTF.

Ten or more counts support this clone. The CDR3 goes on 3 residues after the read ends, and that part is filled in from the germline J gene. This chain joins TRBV7-8 and TRBJ2-5; 12 nucleotides agree with TRBD2. Germline-derived CDR1 and CDR2 are SGHVS and FQNEAQ. The CDR3 is made up of 17 amino acids. V lost 2 bases and J lost 5; bases outside the gene matches: 9. Partial CDR3 DNA: TGTGCCAGCAGCTTATCCCGACTAGCGGGGGAGCGGGAGACC. This translates into CASSLSRLAGERET. The whole CDR3 is CASSLSRLAGERETQYF.

In its sample, this clone was seen many times. Sequencing ends 3 residues short of the CDR3 end; the germline J gene provides the rest. The rearrangement joins TRBV6-1 to TRBJ1-5; D perhaps matches TRBD1 (5 bases). Looked up from germline, CDR1 is MNHNS and CDR2 is SASEGT. The CDR3 extends over 14 amino acids. V lost 2 bases and J lost 6, with 11 bases in between. CDR3 bases read: TGTGCCAGCAGTGAAATGGGGCTTGGTCAGCCC. It translates to CASSEMGLGQP. The whole CDR3 region reads CASSEMGLGQPQHF.

This clone was found many times. The DNA ends 3 residues before the CDR3 does, and the rest of the CDR3 is filled in from the germline J gene. The rearrangement links TRBV6-1 to TRBJ1-5; perhaps TRBD1 as D (6 bases). With 4 bases removed from V and 6 bases from J, the gap between germline ends came to 16 bases. Germline V gene data show CDR1 as MNHNS and CDR2 as SASEGT. CDR3 length: 15 residues. CDR3 bases read: TGTGCCAGCAGTGCTGATGGGGGGGCGAGTCAGCCC. Its translation is CASSADGGASQP. The whole CDR3 reads CASSADGGASQPQHF.

Ten or more counts support this clone. The CDR3 loop reads CASSRTGSSTEAFF. The sequenced part of the CDR3 DNA is TGCGCCAGCAGCCGGACAGGGTCAAGCACTGAA. The chain employs TRBV10-1 and TRBJ1-1; 8 nucleotides match TRBD1. The read terminates 3 residues before the CDR3 end, so the remaining end is supplied by the germline J gene. The trim removed 6 bases at V and 4 bases at J, leaving 7 bases unmatched. The CDR3 runs 14 residues. Germline CDR1 WNHNN, CDR2 SYGVQD (reference sequence).

This clone was detected ten times or more. The DNA ends 3 residues before the CDR3 does, and the rest of the CDR3 is filled in from the germline J gene. The chain combines TRBV19 with TRBJ1-1; 7 positions match TRBD1. The trim removed 2 bases at V and 5 bases at J, leaving 2 bases unmatched. The germline V gene encodes CDR1 LNHDA and CDR2 SQIVND (reference sequence). The CDR3 is 13 residues long. The DNA read from the CDR3 is TGTGCCAGTAGTATAACAGGGGAAACTGAA. Translated, it gives CASSITGETE. The complete CDR3 reads CASSITGETEAFF.

Ten or more counts support this clone. The CDR3 goes on 3 residues after the read ends, and that part is filled in from the germline J gene. The V and J genes are TRBV18 and TRBJ1-1; no definite D call. Germline V gene data show CDR1 as KGHSH and CDR2 as LQKENI. Trimming shortened V by 2 bases and J by 2 bases, and 6 bases separated the two germline ends. The CDR3 consists of 13 residues. The DNA read from the CDR3 is TGTGCCAGCTCACCATATCGTAACACTGAA. Translating it yields CASSPYRNTE. The whole CDR3 protein is CASSPYRNTEAFF.

This clone was counted ten times or more. The read ends 3 residues shy of where the CDR3 ends; the end is completed using the germline J gene. The chain links TRBV12-3 or TRBV12-4 to TRBJ2-1; a possible D gene is TRBD2 (5 bases). The CDR3 is made up of 15 amino acids. Trimming shortened V by 8 bases and J by 1 base, and 15 bases separated the two germline ends. The CDR3 bases that were read are TGTGCCAGCTGCCCGGCGGGCGGTTCCTACAATGAG. Amino acid sequence: CASCPAGGSYNE. The full CDR3 reads CASCPAGGSYNEQFF.

Ten or more counts support this clone. The read ends 3 residues before the CDR3 terminus; that terminus is restored from the germline J gene. The gene calls are TRBV6-2 or TRBV6-3 and TRBJ1-1; possible D gene TRBD1, 5 bases. The CDR3 is 15 residues long. Germline assignment: CDR1 MNHEY and CDR2 SVGEGT. With 1 base removed from V and 5 bases from J, the gap between germline ends came to 14 bases. CDR3 residues: CASSYWGRAGTEAFF. Partial CDR3 DNA: TGTGCCAGCAGTTACTGGGGCCGGGCTGGGACTGAA.

The sample holds many counts of this clone. The CDR3 goes on 3 residues after the read ends, and that part is filled in from the germline J gene. The chain uses TRBV5-1 and TRBJ1-2; D perhaps matches TRBD1 (6 bases). Germline V gene sequence: CDR1 SGHRS, CDR2 YFSETQ. The CDR3 spans 15 residues. V was trimmed by 3 bases and J by 6 bases, leaving 18 bases between them. The covered CDR3 bases are TGCGCCAGCAGCTGGACCGGGACACTGCTAAATGGC. Its protein is CASSWTGTLLNG. The full CDR3 sequence reads CASSWTGTLLNGYTF.

This clone occurred many times. Coverage ceases 3 residues before the CDR3 finishes, and the germline J gene fills in the end. This chain connects TRBV20-1 to TRBJ2-5; D remains unclear. V gave up 0 bases and J gave up 5 bases, with 13 bases separating them. CDR3 size: 14 residues. Germline V gene sequence: CDR1 DFQATT, CDR2 SNEGSKA (reference sequence). CDR3 bases read: TGCAGTGCTAGAGATGAGGTTGAATGGGAGACC. The encoded protein is CSARDEVEWET. The entire CDR3 is CSARDEVEWETQYF.

This clone was counted at least ten times. Read data end 3 residues before the CDR3 end; the end is taken from the germline J gene. V is TRBV5-4 and J is TRBJ2-7; TRBD2 matches 11 bases. In germline, CDR1 is SGHNT, CDR2 YYREEE (reference sequence). There are 16 residues in the CDR3. V was clipped by 5 bases and J by 3 bases; unmatched bases: 10. CDR3 bases read: TGTGCCAGCAGTTTCCTCGGGACTAGCGGACTCTACGAG. This encodes CASSFLGTSGLYE. The full CDR3 protein reads CASSFLGTSGLYEQYF.

This clone was seen repeatedly, ten times or more. The CDR3 end is not reached by the read, which stops 3 residues before it; the germline J gene fills it in. V usage is TRBV5-1 and J usage is TRBJ2-1, with TRBD2 identical over 10 bases. Germline CDR1 reads SGHRS; CDR2 reads YFSETQ. The CDR3 is made up of 19 amino acids. With 3 bases clipped from V and 5 bases from J, the junction kept 17 bases outside the gene matches. CDR3 loop: CASSSRTGISGGSHNEQFF. CDR3 DNA (partial): TGCGCCAGCAGCTCCAGGACAGGAATTAGCGGGGGGTCCCACAATGAG. The variable domain in full, with the rest retrieved from reference TRBV5-1 and TRBJ2-1, is KAGVTQTPRYLIKTRGQQVTLSCSPISGHRSVSWYQQTPGQGLQFLFEYFSETQRNKGNFPGRFSGRQFSNSRSEMNVSTLELGDSALYLCASSSRTGISGGSHNEQFFGPGTRLTVL.

At least ten counts were recorded for this clone. The read stops 3 residues short of the end of the CDR3; the missing end is completed from the germline J gene. The rearrangement links TRBV20-1 to TRBJ2-2, with 10 bases lining up with TRBD2. V lost 0 bases and J lost 0; bases outside the gene matches: 4. The germline V gene encodes CDR1 DFQATT and CDR2 SNEGSKA (reference sequence). This CDR3 region has 17 residues. The CDR3 here is CSARDLAGASNTGELFF. CDR3 bases read: TGCAGTGCTAGAGATCTAGCGGGGGCTTCGAACACCGGGGAG.

This clone was observed at least ten times. The CDR3 end falls 3 residues outside the read, so it is completed with the germline J gene. V and J are TRBV5-1 and TRBJ2-2, with D possibly TRBD2 on 6 matching bases. CDR3 length: 15 residues. V shed 3 bases and J shed 7 bases, with 16 bases lying between them. Germline V gene lookup returns CDR1 SGHRS and CDR2 YFSETQ. The sequenced part of the CDR3 DNA is TGCGCCAGCAGCTCGGAGGGGTCTAAAGGCGGGGAG. Translating gives CASSSEGSKGGE. The entire CDR3 is CASSSEGSKGGELFF.

This clone was picked up a small number of times. The sequenced fragment ends 3 residues before the CDR3 boundary, so the rest is inferred from the germline J gene. The chain recombines TRBV7-8 with TRBJ2-7, with a possible D match to TRBD2 (5 bases). Trimming removed 3 bases at V and 4 bases at J, with 13 bases between. CDR1 and CDR2 from the germline V gene are SGHVS and FQNEAQ. The CDR3 is 14 residues long. CDR3 loop: CASSLEDKGYEQYF. CDR3 DNA (partial): TGTGCCAGCAGCTTGGAGGATAAAGGGTACGAG.

The table lists this clone with many counts. The sequence runs out 3 residues before the end of the CDR3; the remainder is reconstructed from the germline J gene. The V and J genes are TRBV12-3 or TRBV12-4 and TRBJ2-3; D remains ambiguous. Trimming removed 5 bases at V and 7 bases at J, with 13 bases between. The CDR3 loop spans 13 amino acids. CDR3 protein: CASSLPLNHTQYF. The CDR3 bases that were read are TGTGCCAGCAGTCTCCCCCTTAATCATACG.

Many counts were recorded for this clone. The CDR3 end lies 3 residues beyond the end of the read and is filled in from the germline J gene. This sequence joins TRBV4-2 and TRBJ2-6; perhaps TRBD2 as D (6 bases). Looked up from germline, CDR1 is LGHNA and CDR2 is YNFKEQ. The CDR3 consists of 17 residues. Trimming left V 4 bases short and J 3 bases short, with 16 bases between. CDR3 protein: CASSRPGLRDGANVLTF. The CDR3 DNA, read in part, is TGTGCCAGCAGCCGTCCGGGACTCAGGGATGGGGCCAACGTC.

This clone has a count of ten or more. The read stops 3 residues short of the end of the CDR3; the missing end is completed from the germline J gene. This sequence joins TRBV2 and TRBJ2-1, with D maybe TRBD1 (6 bases). CDR1 is SNHLY and CDR2 is FYNNEI in the germline V gene. This CDR3 is 16 amino acids long. V was cut by 5 bases and J by 2 bases, with 16 bases left in between. This CDR3 is CASSPWGQGPYNEQFF. The covered CDR3 bases are TGTGCCAGCAGTCCCTGGGGGCAGGGCCCCTACAATGAG.

In its sample, this clone was seen many times. The CDR3 sequence: CSATTNNYGYTF. CDR3 DNA, as far as it was read: TGCAGCGCTACGACAAATAACTATGGC. The chain uses TRBV29-1 and TRBJ1-2; unclear D gene. The read halts 3 residues ahead of the CDR3 end, with the missing end drawn from the germline J gene. This CDR3 contains 12 residues. With 7 bases removed from V and 1 base from J, the gap between germline ends came to 10 bases. Germline CDR1 is SQVTM and CDR2 is ANQGSEA.

This clone was detected many times. Sequencing ends 3 residues short of the CDR3 end; the germline J gene provides the rest. The V and J genes are TRBV18 and TRBJ1-1, with 7 bases matching TRBD1. This CDR3 is 12 amino acids long. From germline, CDR1 is KGHSH and CDR2 LQKENI. The CDR3 loop is CASSPPGQEAFF. Partial CDR3 DNA: TGTGCCAGCTCACCACCGGGACAGGAA.

This clone was picked up many times. The read ends 3 residues shy of where the CDR3 ends; the end is completed using the germline J gene. V usage is TRBV19 and J usage is TRBJ2-2; 10 positions agree with TRBD2. This CDR3 region has 16 residues. The V gene end was trimmed by 3 bases and the J gene end by 7 bases; junction bases not matched to a gene: 8. Germline loops: CDR1 LNHDA, CDR2 SQIVND (reference sequence). This CDR3 is CASSMSSGSWNGELFF. The covered CDR3 bases are TGTGCCAGTAGTATGTCTAGCGGGAGTTGGAACGGGGAG. Full variable domain (remainder filled in from reference TRBV19 and TRBJ2-2): DGGITQSPKYLFRKEGQNVTLSCEQNLNHDAMYWYRQDPGQGLRLIYYSQIVNDFQKGDIAEGYSVSREKKESFPLTVTSAQKNPTAFYLCASSMSSGSWNGELFFGEGSRLTVL.

This clone turned up a few times. The read ends 3 residues before the CDR3 terminus; that terminus is restored from the germline J gene. The chain uses TRBV20-1 and TRBJ1-1; 9 bases are a match to TRBD1. Per the germline V gene, CDR1 is DFQATT and CDR2 is SNEGSKA (reference sequence). J lost 3 bases, V lost 5 bases, and 7 bases had no gene match. The CDR3 runs to 14 residues. The CDR3 spells CSASNRGRHTEAFF. The CDR3 DNA, read in part, is TGCAGTGCTTCCAACAGGGGGCGGCACACTGAA.

The table lists this clone with many counts. Read coverage stops 3 residues before the CDR3 terminus; the germline J gene supplies the remainder. The chain has TRBV2 and TRBJ2-7, with 7 bases that match TRBD2. Germline assignment: CDR1 SNHLY and CDR2 FYNNEI. The CDR3 has 13 amino acids. V gave up 8 bases and J gave up 3 bases; unmatched junction bases: 7. The sequenced CDR3 bases are TGTGCCAGCGGGGGGGTAGGGGACTACGAG. Translation gives CASGGVGDYE. The full CDR3 is CASGGVGDYEQYF.

Many counts were recorded for this clone. The read gets to within 3 residues of the CDR3 end, and the germline J gene fills in the rest. The chain uses TRBV5-1 and TRBJ1-3; 7 nucleotides match TRBD1. V lost 4 bases, J lost 0 bases, and 4 bases stayed unmatched. The CDR3 length is 15 residues. CDR1 is SGHRS and CDR2 is YFSETQ in the germline V gene. CDR3 protein: CASSNSGGSGNTIYF. The sequenced part of the CDR3 DNA is TGCGCCAGCAGCAATTCAGGGGGCTCTGGAAACACC.

This clone was detected a few times. The read comes to an end 3 residues before the CDR3 does, leaving the germline J gene to fill in the end. The chain links TRBV20-1 to TRBJ2-7, with D perhaps matching TRBD1 (6 bases). Germline assignment: CDR1 DFQATT and CDR2 SNEGSKA (reference sequence). V lost 0 bases and J 3 bases, leaving 12 bases between the germline ends. This CDR3 spans 14 amino acids. CDR3 residues: CSARDRHRVYEQYF. CDR3 DNA, as far as it was read: TGCAGTGCTAGAGATCGTCACAGGGTCTACGAG.

There are many counts of this clone. The CDR3 end lies 3 residues beyond the end of the read and is filled in from the germline J gene. The chain joins TRBV7-6 to TRBJ2-2; 8 positions match TRBD1. The J segment lost 1 base and the V segment lost 2 bases, leaving 3 bases of the junction unmatched. CDR1 and CDR2 (germline): SGHVS, FNYEAQ. The CDR3 runs to 16 residues. The sequenced CDR3 bases are TGTGCCAGCAGCTTAACAGGGGGATGGAACACCGGGGAG. This sequence encodes CASSLTGGWNTGE. The whole CDR3 sequence is CASSLTGGWNTGELFF.

There are many counts of this clone. The read ends 3 residues early relative to the CDR3; the germline J gene fills the gap. V usage is TRBV5-4 and J usage is TRBJ2-1; 14 nucleotides match TRBD2. V dropped 4 bases and J dropped 7; count of bases not matched to a gene: 7. The CDR3 is 16 residues long. CDR1 is SGHNT, CDR2 YYREEE, per germline (reference sequence). The CDR3 DNA, read in part, is TGTGCCAGCAGCATCTTGACTAGCGGGGGGGCAAATGAG. Protein product: CASSILTSGGANE. The full-length CDR3 reads as CASSILTSGGANEQFF.

There are many counts of this clone. The read is 3 residues too short to cover the CDR3 end, so that end is filled in from the germline J gene. The chain combines TRBV29-1 with TRBJ1-2; 10 nucleotides line up with TRBD1. Germline V gene sequence: CDR1 SQVTM, CDR2 ANQGSEA. J gave up 5 bases and V 2 bases, and 2 bases lay outside the gene matches. This CDR3 comprises 13 residues. The DNA read from the CDR3 is TGCAGCGTTGAACAGGGACAGGGGTATGGC. Translating it yields CSVEQGQGYG. Given in full, the CDR3 is CSVEQGQGYGYTF. Drawing the rest from reference TRBV29-1 and TRBJ1-2, the complete variable domain is SAVISQKPSRDICQRGTSLTIQCQVDSQVTMMFWYRQQPGQSLTLIATANQGSEATYESGFVIDKFPISRPNLTFSTLTVSNMSPEDSSIYLCSVEQGQGYGYTFGSGTRLTVV.

This clone was recorded many times. CDR3: CASSPNTISGNTIYF. Incomplete CDR3 DNA: TGCGCCAGCAGTCCCAACACCATCTCTGGAAACACC. V is TRBV5-1 and J is TRBJ1-3, with D unresolved. The read ends 3 residues before the CDR3 terminus; that terminus is restored from the germline J gene. Germline V CDR1 and CDR2: SGHRS, YFSETQ. The ends were cut back, 5 bases at V and 0 bases at J, with 12 bases in the middle. The CDR3 is 15 residues long. The complete variable domain, with remaining parts taken from reference TRBV5-1 and TRBJ1-3, reads KAGVTQTPRYLIKTRGQQVTLSCSPISGHRSVSWYQQTPGQGLQFLFEYFSETQRNKGNFPGRFSGRQFSNSRSEMNVSTLELGDSALYLCASSPNTISGNTIYFGEGSWLTVV.

A few counts support this clone. Coverage ceases 3 residues before the CDR3 finishes, and the germline J gene fills in the end. This chain joins TRBV19 and TRBJ2-1, with 10 bases fitting TRBD1. CDR3 length equals 14 residues. V trimming: 5 bases; J trimming: 3 bases; junction bases outside the gene matches: 1. CDR1 and CDR2 from the germline V gene are LNHDA and SQIVND (reference sequence). The CDR3 protein is CASSGDRGYNEQFF. The sequenced part of the CDR3 DNA is TGTGCCAGTAGTGGGGACAGGGGCTACAATGAG.

This clone came up many times. The CDR3 goes on 3 residues after the read ends, and that part is filled in from the germline J gene. The J gene is TRBJ2-1, the V gene TRBV4-2; TRBD2 matches 8 bases. This CDR3 has 17 residues. CDR1 LGHNA and CDR2 YNFKEQ come from the germline V gene. V was clipped by 2 bases and J by 1 base; unmatched bases: 7. The CDR3 DNA, read in part, is TGTGCCAGCAGCCAAACAACTAGCGGAAATTCCTACAATGAG. Protein sequence: CASSQTTSGNSYNE. The entire CDR3 reads CASSQTTSGNSYNEQFF.